The source of this T cell receptor beta chain is a study of shared T cell receptors in the human thymus. The CDR3 sequence is 12 residues long. V was shortened by 2 bases and J by 5 bases, with 6 bases between the two germline ends. The V gene's germline CDR1 is MNHEY and CDR2 SVGAGI. Some clones are missing from TCRdb's copy, which holds only in-frame ones; the method was immunoSEQ multiplex PCR. Counted here are hundreds of thousands of clones, approximately 88% occurring once; the ten biggest clones make up approximately 0.01%. A further study also used this sample, focusing on human thymus T cells. That source notes: The related literature has documented a marked overlap of thymic repertoires among unrelated individuals.

The sequence was collected from a boy under two years old with a congenital heart defect. This chain links TRBV6-5 with TRBJ2-5; TRBD1 is a possible D gene (6 bases). Sequencing was done on a sample of thymocytes. The CDR3 loop reads CASSYQGETQYF. CDR3 nucleotides: TGTGCCAGCAGTTACCAGGGGGAGACCCAGTACTTC.